This T cell receptor (beta chain) was captured by sequencing in a study of T cells in Graves' hyperthyroidism and ophthalmopathy. In this sample, this clonotype turned up a few times. Antigen specificity is unknown. Trimming removed 4 bases from V and 10 bases from J; junction bases left unmatched: 12. The CDR3 has 15 residues. Per germline, CDR1 MGHDK and CDR2 SYGVNS. Whole-study findings and limits: The model forecast ophthalmopathy, anticipating it by a median roughly 6.3 months before onset.

RNA transcripts served as the template for amplifying TCR beta CDR3 regions. Primed by the HTBI set, a first-round RT-PCR was run on the TCR CDR3. In TCRdb, the multiplex PCR reads were re-called with MiXCR into one record per CDR3 protein. The sample consists of under 350,000 distinct CDR3 sequences, roughly 15% of them appearing once. The chain carries TRBV25-1 and TRBJ2-1; the match to TRBD1 covers 8 bases. Sequencing was carried out using blood. This clonotype was obtained from a woman in her forties with Graves' hyperthyroidism. This CDR3 reads CASSASSQGAREQFF. The DNA of the CDR3 is TGTGCCAGCAGTGCCTCAAGCCAGGGGGCAAGGGAGCAGTTCTTC.